One sample yielded the 13 T cell receptor beta chains listed below, sequenced in a study of monozygotic twins with inflammatory bowel disease. TCRdb reanalyzed the 5' RACE reads, giving one entry per CDR3 protein sequence and no DNA. Here the sample table reports under 130,000 distinct CDR3 sequences. Sequenced: blood. These receptor sequences come from a human donor with ulcerative colitis or Crohn's disease, or a healthy co-twin of an affected twin (not recorded which).

The V and J genes are TRBV7-2 and TRBJ2-7; the D gene TCRdb calls, TRBD2, cannot be checked with no DNA. The germline CDR1 and CDR2 sequences are SGHTA and FQGNSA. The CDR3 extends over 16 amino acids. CDR3 sequence reads: CASSRKTSGVGYEQYF.

The rearrangement joins TRBV18 to TRBJ2-2. CDR3 length: 13 residues. Germline V gene lookup returns CDR1 KGHSH and CDR2 LQKENI. The CDR3 here is CASSPINAGELFF. The full variable domain, in which reference TRBV18 and TRBJ2-2 provide the parts outside the CDR3, is NAGVMQNPRHLVRRRGQEARLRCSPMKGHSHVYWYRQLPEEGLKFMVYLQKENIIDESGMPKERFSAEFPKEGPSILRIQQVVRGDSAAYFCASSPINAGELFFGEGSRLTVL.

The rearrangement uses TRBV3-1 and TRBJ2-4. From germline, CDR1 is LGHDT and CDR2 YNNKEL (reference sequence). The CDR3 covers 17 residues. CDR3 sequence: CASSPGSWGGAKNIQYF.

The chain employs TRBV6-1 and TRBJ2-1; TCRdb's D call of TRBD2 is untestable without DNA. The CDR3 covers 16 residues. CDR1 is MNHNS and CDR2 is SASEGT in the germline V gene. The chain's CDR3 is CASSETGLSTYNEQFF.

The chain uses TRBV14 and TRBJ2-3; TCRdb names TRBD1, which stays unverified in the absence of DNA. Germline V CDR1 and CDR2: SGHDN, FVKESK. The CDR3 is 15 residues long. This CDR3 is CASSQESGGLDTQYF.

The rearrangement joins TRBV6-2 or TRBV6-3 to TRBJ2-1; TCRdb's D call, TRBD1, is unchecked because there is no DNA. Germline V gene lookup returns CDR1 MNHEY and CDR2 SVGEGT. The CDR3 consists of 12 residues. This CDR3 reads CASSLGGFEQFF.

The chain links TRBV4-3 to TRBJ2-7. From germline, CDR1 is LGHNA and CDR2 YSLEER. This CDR3 has 17 residues. The CDR3 here is CASSQVGNMGLSAEQYF.

The chain is built from TRBV6-6 and TRBJ1-1. CDR3 size: 12 residues. Germline loops: CDR1 MNHNY, CDR2 SVGAGI (reference sequence). CDR3 amino acids: CASSWEGPEAFF.

The rearrangement links TRBV20-1 to TRBJ2-2; the D gene TCRdb calls, TRBD1, cannot be checked with no DNA. The germline gives CDR1 DFQATT, CDR2 SNEGSKA (reference sequence). CDR3 length: 16 residues. This CDR3 reads CSARDLRTGGTGELFF.

The chain couples TRBV15 to TRBJ1-3. The CDR3 contains 14 residues. The germline V gene encodes CDR1 LNHNV and CDR2 YYDKDF (reference sequence). The CDR3 spells CATSREGTGNTIYF. Supplemented by reference TRBV15 and TRBJ1-3, the full variable domain reads DAMVIQNPRYQVTQFGKPVTLSCSQTLNHNVMYWYQQKSSQAPKLLFHYYDKDFNNEADTPDNFQSRRPNTSFCFLDIRSPGLGDTAMYLCATSREGTGNTIYFGEGSWLTVV.

CDR3 sequence reads: CASSSWAGELFF. V gene TRBV27 combines with J gene TRBJ2-2. There are 12 residues in the CDR3. CDR1 and CDR2 (germline): MNHEY, SMNVEV (reference sequence).

The chain recombines TRBV7-7 with TRBJ2-5; the TCRdb D gene call, TRBD2, has no DNA to confirm it. The CDR3 sequence is 14 residues long. Germline values: CDR1 SSHAT, CDR2 FNYEAQ (reference sequence). CDR3 protein: CASSLSSGQETQYF. The full variable domain, in which reference TRBV7-7 and TRBJ2-5 provide the parts outside the CDR3, is GAGVSQSPRYKVTKRGQDVTLRCDPISSHATLYWYQQALGQGPEFLTYFNYEAQPDKSGLPSDRFSAERPEGSISTLTIQRTEQRDSAMYRCASSLSSGQETQYFGPGTRLLVL.

V usage is TRBV7-9 and J usage is TRBJ2-1; TCRdb indicates TRBD1, and absent DNA this call remains unverified. The CDR3 totals 16 residues. Germline CDR1 is SEHNR and CDR2 is FQNEAQ (reference sequence). The CDR3: CASSTHRDSILNEQFF.